This T cell receptor (beta chain) came from a study of human T cells and chemical hapten exposure. CDR1 and CDR2 from the germline V gene are KGHDR and SFDVKD. Trimming cost V 9 bases and J 7 bases; bases outside gene matches: 13. CDR3 length: 15 residues. TCRdb recomputed calls from the RACE reads with MiXCR, one row per CDR3 protein. Of about 380,000 distinct CDR3 sequences listed, 4% to 6% are singletons. Stated time point: pre-sensitization, week 0. Treatment here: therapeutic diphenylcyclopropenone sensitization with weekly scalp DPC. This clonotype was found many times. Sequencing used whole blood, obtained in connection with sensitization to the hapten diphenylcyclopropenone (DPC). The V gene is TRBV24-1, the J gene TRBJ2-1, with TRBD1 matching 8 bases. This clonotype originated in a woman between 45 and 65 years old with alopecia areata. Some clones in this sample may be carry-over from other donors' samples. DNA of the CDR3: TGTGCCACCGCCAGGACAGGGAATAGATCTAATGAGCAGTTCTTC. Its translation is CATARTGNRSNEQFF.